This TCR beta chain was retrieved from a study of blood T cell repertoires in COVID-19. Germline V gives CDR1 DFQATT, CDR2 SNEGSKA (reference sequence). Between the trimmed V and J ends, which lost 3 bases and 0 bases, there was a span of 17 bases. The CDR3 has 16 residues. Some clones are missing from TCRdb's copy, which holds only in-frame ones; the method was immunoSEQ multiplex PCR. Among about 250,000 clones, around 86% were seen once, and the ten largest hold under 3.5%. The clonotype was recovered from a woman in her twenties or thirties with active or convalescent COVID-19. Sequenced material: peripheral blood. This chain joins TRBV20-1 and TRBJ1-1; tentative D call: TRBD1 (5 bases). The CDR3 DNA is TGCAGTGCTAGTCGTCTTAGGGGAAATATGAACACTGAAGCTTTCTTT. Protein product: CSASRLRGNMNTEAFF.